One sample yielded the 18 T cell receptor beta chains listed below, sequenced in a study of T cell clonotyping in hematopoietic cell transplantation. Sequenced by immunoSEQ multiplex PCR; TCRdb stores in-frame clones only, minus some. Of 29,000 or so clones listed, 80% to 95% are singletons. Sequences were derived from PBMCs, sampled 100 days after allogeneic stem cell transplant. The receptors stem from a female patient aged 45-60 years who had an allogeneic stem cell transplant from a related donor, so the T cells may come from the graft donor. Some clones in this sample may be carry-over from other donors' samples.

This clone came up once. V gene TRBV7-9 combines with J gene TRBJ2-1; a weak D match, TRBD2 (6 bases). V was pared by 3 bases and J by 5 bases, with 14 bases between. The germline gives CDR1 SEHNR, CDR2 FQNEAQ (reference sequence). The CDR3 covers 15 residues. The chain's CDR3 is CASSFDGGSHNEQFF. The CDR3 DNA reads TGTGCCAGCAGCTTTGACGGGGGAAGCCACAATGAGCAGTTCTTC. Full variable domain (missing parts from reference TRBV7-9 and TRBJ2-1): DTGVSQNPRHKITKRGQNVTFRCDPISEHNRLYWYRQTLGQGPEFLTYFQNEAQLEKSRLLSDRFSAERPKGSFSTLEIQRTEQGDSAMYLCASSFDGGSHNEQFFGPGTRLTVL.

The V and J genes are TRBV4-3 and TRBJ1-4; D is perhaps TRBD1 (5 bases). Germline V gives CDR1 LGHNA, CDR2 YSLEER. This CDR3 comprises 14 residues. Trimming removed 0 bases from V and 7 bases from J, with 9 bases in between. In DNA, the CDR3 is TGCGCCAGCAGCCAAGACAGGGCGAGTGAAAAACTGTTTTTT. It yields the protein CASSQDRASEKLFF.

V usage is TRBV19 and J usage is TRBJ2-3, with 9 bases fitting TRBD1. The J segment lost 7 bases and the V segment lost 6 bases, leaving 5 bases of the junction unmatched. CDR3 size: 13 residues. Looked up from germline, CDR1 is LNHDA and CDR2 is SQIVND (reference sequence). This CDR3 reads CASRTTGGYTQYF. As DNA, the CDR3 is TGTGCCAGTAGAACCACAGGGGGCTATACGCAGTATTTT.

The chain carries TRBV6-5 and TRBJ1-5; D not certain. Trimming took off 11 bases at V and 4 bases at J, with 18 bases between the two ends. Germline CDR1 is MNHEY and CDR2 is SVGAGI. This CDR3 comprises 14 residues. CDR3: CAGLDRVRNQPQHF. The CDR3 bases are TGTGCCGGCTTGGACCGCGTTCGGAATCAGCCCCAGCATTTT.

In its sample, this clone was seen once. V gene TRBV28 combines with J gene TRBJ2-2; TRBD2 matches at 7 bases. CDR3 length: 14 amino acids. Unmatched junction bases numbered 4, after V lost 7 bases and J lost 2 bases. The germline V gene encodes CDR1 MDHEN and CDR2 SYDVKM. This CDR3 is CASKRGRNTGELFF. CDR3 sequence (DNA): TGTGCCAGCAAGCGGGGAAGAAACACCGGGGAGCTGTTTTTT. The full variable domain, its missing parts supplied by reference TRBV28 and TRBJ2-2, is DVKVTQSSRYLVKRTGEKVFLECVQDMDHENMFWYRQDPGLGLRLIYFSYDVKMKEKGDIPEGYSVSREKKERFSLILESASTNQTSMYLCASKRGRNTGELFFGEGSRLTVL.

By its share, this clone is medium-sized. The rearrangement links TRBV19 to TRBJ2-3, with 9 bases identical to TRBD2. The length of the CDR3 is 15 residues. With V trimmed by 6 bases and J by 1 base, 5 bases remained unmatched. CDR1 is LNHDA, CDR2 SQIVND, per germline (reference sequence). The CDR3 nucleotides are TGTGCCAGTAGGAGTAGCGGGGGCCGCACAGATACGCAGTATTTT. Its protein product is CASRSSGGRTDTQYF.

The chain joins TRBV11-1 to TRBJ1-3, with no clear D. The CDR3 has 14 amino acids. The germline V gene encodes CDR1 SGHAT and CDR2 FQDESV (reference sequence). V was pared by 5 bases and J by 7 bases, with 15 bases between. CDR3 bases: TGTGCCAGCAGCCCGCAATCTACCGGCAACACCATATATTTT. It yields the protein CASSPQSTGNTIYF.

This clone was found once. CDR3 sequence reads: CASSPSPRGQGYTF. As DNA, the CDR3 is TGTGCCAGCTCACCATCGCCCAGGGGGCAAGGCTACACCTTC. The rearrangement joins TRBV18 to TRBJ1-2; the match to TRBD1 covers 8 bases. The junction had 7 bases not matched to a gene; V was cut back by 2 bases and J by 8 bases. This CDR3 has 14 residues. The germline V gene encodes CDR1 KGHSH and CDR2 LQKENI.

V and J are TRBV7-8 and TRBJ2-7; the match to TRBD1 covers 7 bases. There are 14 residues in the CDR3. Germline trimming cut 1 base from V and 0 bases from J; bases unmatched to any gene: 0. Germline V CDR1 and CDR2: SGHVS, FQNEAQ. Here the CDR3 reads CASSLGDSSYEQYF. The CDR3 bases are TGTGCCAGCAGCTTAGGGGACAGCTCCTACGAGCAGTACTTC.

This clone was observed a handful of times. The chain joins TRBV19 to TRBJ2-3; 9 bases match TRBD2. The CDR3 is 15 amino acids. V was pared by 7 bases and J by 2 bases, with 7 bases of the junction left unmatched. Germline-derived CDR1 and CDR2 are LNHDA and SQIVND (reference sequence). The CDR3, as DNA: TGTGCCAGTAAAATAGCGGGGGCCGCCACAGATACGCAGTATTTT. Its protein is CASKIAGAATDTQYF.

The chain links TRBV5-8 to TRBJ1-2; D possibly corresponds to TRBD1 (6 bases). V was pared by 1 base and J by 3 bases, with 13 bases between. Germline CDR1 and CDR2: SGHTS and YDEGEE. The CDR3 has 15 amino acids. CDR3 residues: CASSLRQGWYYGYTF. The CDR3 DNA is TGTGCCAGCAGCTTGCGGCAGGGGTGGTACTATGGCTACACCTTC. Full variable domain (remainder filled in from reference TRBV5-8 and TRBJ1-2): EAGVTQSPTHLIKTRGQQATLRCSPISGHTSVYWYQQALGLGLQFLLWYDEGEERNRGNFPPRFSGRQFPNYSSELNVNALELEDSALYLCASSLRQGWYYGYTFGSGTRLTVV.

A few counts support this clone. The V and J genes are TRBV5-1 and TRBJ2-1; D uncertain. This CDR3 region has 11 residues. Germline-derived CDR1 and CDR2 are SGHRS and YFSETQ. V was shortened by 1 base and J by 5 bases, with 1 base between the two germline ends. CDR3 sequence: CASSLNNEQFF. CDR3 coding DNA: TGCGCCAGCAGCTTGAACAATGAGCAGTTCTTC.

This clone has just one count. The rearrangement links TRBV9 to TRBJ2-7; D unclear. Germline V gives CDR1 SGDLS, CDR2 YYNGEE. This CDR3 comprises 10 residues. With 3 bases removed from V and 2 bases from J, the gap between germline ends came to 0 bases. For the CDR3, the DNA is TGTGCCAGCAGCGCCTACGAGCAGTACTTC. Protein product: CASSAYEQYF.

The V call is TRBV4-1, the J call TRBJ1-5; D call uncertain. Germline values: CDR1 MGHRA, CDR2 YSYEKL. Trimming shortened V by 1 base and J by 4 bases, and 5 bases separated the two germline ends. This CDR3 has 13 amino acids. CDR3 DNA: TGCGCCAGCAGCCAAGTGGGGAATCAGCCCCAGCATTTT. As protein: CASSQVGNQPQHF.

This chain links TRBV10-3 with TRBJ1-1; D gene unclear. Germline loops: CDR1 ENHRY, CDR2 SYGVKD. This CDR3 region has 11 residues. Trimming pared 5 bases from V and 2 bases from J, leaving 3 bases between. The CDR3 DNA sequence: TGTGCCATCAGTCAAAACACTGAAGCTTTCTTT. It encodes CAISQNTEAFF.

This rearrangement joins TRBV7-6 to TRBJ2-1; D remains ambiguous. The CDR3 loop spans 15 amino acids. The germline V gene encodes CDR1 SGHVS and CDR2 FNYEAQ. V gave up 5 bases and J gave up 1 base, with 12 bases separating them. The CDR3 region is CASSADRSSYNEQFF. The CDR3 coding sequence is TGTGCCAGCAGCGCTGATAGGAGTTCCTACAATGAGCAGTTCTTC.

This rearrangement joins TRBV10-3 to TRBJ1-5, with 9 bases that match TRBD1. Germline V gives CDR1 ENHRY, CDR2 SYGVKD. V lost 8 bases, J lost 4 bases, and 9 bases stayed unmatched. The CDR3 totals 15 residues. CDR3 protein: CAIGHSGQGNQPQHF. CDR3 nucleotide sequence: TGTGCCATCGGTCATAGCGGACAGGGGAATCAGCCCCAGCATTTT.

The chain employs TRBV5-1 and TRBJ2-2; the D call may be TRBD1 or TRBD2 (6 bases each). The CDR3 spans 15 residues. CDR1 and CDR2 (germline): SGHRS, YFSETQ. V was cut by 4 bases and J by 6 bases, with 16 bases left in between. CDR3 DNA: TGCGCCAGCAGCGTGGGGCTGGGGGGCGCCGGGGAGCTGTTTTTT. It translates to CASSVGLGGAGELFF.